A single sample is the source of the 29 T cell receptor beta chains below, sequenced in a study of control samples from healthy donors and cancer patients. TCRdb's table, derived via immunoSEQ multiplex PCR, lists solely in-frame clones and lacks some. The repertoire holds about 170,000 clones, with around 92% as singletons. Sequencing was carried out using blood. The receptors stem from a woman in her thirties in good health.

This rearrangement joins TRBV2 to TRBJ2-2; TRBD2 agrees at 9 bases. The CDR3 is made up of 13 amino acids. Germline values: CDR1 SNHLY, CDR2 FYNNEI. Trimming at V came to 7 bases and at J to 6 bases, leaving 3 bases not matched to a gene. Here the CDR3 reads CASKSGGSGELFF. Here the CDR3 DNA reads TGTGCCAGCAAAAGCGGGGGGTCCGGGGAGCTGTTTTTT.

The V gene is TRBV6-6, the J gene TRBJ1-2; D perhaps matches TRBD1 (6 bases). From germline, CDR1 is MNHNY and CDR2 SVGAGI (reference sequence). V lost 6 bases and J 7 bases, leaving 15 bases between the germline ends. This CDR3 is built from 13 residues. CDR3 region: CASRDQGFLGYTF. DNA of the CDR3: TGTGCCAGCAGGGACCAGGGGTTTCTTGGCTACACCTTC.

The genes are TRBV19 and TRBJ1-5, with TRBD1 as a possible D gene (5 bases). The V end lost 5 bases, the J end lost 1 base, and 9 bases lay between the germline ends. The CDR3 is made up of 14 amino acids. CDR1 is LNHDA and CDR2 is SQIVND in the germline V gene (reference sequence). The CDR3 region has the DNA TGTGCCAGTAGTCTCCGACAGAGCAATCAGCCCCAGCATTTT. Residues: CASSLRQSNQPQHF.

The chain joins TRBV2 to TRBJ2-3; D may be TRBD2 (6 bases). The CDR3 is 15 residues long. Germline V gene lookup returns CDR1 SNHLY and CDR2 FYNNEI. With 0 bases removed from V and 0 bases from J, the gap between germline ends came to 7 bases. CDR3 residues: CASSEAGTSTDTQYF. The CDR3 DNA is TGTGCCAGCAGTGAAGCCGGGACTAGCACAGATACGCAGTATTTT.

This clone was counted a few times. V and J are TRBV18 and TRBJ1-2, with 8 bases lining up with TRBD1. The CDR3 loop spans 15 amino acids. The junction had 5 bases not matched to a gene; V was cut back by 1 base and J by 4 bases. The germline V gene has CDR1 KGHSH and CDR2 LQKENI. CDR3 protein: CASSPRSTGAYGYTF. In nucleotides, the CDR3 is TGTGCCAGCTCACCACGATCGACAGGGGCCTATGGCTACACCTTC.

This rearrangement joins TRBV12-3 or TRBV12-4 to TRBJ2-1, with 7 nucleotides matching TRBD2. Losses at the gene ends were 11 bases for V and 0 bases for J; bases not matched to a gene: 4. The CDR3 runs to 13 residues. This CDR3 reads CAWGGSSYNEQFF. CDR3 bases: TGTGCCTGGGGGGGAAGCTCCTACAATGAGCAGTTCTTC.

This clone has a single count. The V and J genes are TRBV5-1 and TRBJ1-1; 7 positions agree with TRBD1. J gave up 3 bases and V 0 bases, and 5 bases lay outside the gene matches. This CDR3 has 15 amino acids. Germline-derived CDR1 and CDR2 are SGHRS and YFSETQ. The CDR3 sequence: CASSLARGSDTEAFF. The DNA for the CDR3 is TGCGCCAGCAGCTTGGCCAGGGGGTCGGACACTGAAGCTTTCTTT.

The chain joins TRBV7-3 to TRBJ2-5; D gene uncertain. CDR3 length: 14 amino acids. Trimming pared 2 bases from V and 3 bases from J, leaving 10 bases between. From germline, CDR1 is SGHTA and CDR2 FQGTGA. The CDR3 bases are TGTGCCAGCAGCTTAGCCGGACCGAAAGAGACCCAGTACTTC. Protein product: CASSLAGPKETQYF.

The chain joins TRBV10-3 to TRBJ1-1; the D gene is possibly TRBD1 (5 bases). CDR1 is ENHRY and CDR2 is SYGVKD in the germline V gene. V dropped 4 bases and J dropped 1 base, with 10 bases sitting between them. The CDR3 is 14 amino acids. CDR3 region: CAISGGGKNTEAFF. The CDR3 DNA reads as TGTGCCATCAGTGGTGGGGGTAAGAACACTGAAGCTTTCTTT.

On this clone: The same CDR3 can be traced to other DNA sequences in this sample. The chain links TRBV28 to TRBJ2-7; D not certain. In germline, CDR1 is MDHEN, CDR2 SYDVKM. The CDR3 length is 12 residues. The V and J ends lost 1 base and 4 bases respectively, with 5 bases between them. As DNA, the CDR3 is TGTGCCAGCAGTTTATCAGGTTACGAGCAGTACTTC. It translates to CASSLSGYEQYF.

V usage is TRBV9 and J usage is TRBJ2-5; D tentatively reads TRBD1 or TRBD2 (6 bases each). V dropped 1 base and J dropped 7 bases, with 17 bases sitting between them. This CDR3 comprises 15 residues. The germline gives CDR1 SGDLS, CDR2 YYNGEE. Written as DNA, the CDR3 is TGTGCCAGCAGCGTAATGGCCGGGGGCCCAACGACCCAGTACTTC. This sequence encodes CASSVMAGGPTTQYF.

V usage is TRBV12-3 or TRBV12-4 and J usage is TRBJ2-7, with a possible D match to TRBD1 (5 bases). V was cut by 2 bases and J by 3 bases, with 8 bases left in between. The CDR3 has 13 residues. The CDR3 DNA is TGTGCCAGCAGTTTACCAGGGTACTACGAGCAGTACTTC. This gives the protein CASSLPGYYEQYF.

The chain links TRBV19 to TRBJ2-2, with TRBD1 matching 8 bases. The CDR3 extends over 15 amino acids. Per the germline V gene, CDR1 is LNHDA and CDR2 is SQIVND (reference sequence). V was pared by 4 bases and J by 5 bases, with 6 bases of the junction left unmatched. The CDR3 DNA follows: TGTGCCAGTAGTACCCAGGGGGCGCGGACCGGGGAGCTGTTTTTT. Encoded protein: CASSTQGARTGELFF.

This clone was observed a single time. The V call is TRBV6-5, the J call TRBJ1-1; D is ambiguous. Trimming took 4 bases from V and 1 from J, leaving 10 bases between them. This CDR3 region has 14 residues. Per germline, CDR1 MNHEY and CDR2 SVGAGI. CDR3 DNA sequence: TGTGCCAGCAGTTCTGGACCCAGGAACACTGAAGCTTTCTTT. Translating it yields CASSSGPRNTEAFF.

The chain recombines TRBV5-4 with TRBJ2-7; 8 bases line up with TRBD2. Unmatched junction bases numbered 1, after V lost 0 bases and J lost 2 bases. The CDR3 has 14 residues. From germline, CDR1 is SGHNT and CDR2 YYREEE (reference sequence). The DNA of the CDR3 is TGTGCCAGCAGCTTGGTAGCGGGAACCTACGAGCAGTACTTC. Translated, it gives CASSLVAGTYEQYF. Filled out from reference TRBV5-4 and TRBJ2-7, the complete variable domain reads ETGVTQSPTHLIKTRGQQVTLRCSSQSGHNTVSWYQQALGQGPQFIFQYYREEENGRGNFPPRFSGLQFPNYSSELNVNALELDDSALYLCASSLVAGTYEQYFGPGTRLTVT.

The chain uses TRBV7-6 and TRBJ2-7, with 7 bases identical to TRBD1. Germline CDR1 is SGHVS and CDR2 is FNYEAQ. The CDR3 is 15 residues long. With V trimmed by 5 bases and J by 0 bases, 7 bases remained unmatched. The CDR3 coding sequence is TGTGCCAGCAGCCCGGGACAGTTGAGCTCCTACGAGCAGTACTTC. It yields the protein CASSPGQLSSYEQYF.

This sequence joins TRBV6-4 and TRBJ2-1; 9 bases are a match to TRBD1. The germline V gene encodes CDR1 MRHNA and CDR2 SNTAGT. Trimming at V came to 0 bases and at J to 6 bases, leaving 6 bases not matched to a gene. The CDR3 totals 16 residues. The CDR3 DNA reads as TGTGCCAGCAGTGACTCGGTTACAGGGGGCTTCAATGAGCAGTTCTTC. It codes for CASSDSVTGGFNEQFF.

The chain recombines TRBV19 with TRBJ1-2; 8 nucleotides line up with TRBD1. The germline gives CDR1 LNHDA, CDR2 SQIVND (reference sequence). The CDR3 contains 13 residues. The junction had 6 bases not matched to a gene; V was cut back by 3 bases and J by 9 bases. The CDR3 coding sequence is TGTGCCAGTAGTATGGCAGGGGGCGCGAGCTACACCTTC. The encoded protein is CASSMAGGASYTF.

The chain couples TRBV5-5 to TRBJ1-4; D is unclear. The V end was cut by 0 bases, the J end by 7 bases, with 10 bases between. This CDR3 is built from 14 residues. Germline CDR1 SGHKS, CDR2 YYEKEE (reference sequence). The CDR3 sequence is CASSLGWTVEKLFF. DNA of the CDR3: TGTGCCAGCAGCTTGGGATGGACGGTTGAAAAACTGTTTTTT.

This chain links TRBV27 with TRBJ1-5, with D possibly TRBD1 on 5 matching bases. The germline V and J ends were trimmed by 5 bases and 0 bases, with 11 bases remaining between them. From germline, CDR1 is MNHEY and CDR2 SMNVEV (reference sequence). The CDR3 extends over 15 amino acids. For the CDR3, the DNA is TGTGCCAGCAGTCCGTCGACAGATAGCAATCAGCCCCAGCATTTT. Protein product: CASSPSTDSNQPQHF.

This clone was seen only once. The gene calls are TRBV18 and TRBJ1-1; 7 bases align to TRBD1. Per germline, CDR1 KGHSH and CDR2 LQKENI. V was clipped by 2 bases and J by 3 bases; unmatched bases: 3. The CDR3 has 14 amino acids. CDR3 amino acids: CASSPNTGDTEAFF. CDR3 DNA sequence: TGTGCCAGCTCACCAAATACAGGGGACACTGAAGCTTTCTTT.

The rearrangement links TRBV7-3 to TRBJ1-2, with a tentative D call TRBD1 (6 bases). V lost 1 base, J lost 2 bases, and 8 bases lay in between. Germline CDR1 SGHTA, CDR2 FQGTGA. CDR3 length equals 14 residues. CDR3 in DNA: TGTGCCAGCAGCTTAATGGGGGGCAACTATGGCTACACCTTC. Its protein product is CASSLMGGNYGYTF.

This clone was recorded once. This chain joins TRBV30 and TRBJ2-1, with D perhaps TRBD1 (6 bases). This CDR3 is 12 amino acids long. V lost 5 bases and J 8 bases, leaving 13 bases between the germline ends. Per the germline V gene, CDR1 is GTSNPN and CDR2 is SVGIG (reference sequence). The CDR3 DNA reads TGTGCCTGGGGGAAACAGGGCGATGAGCAGTTCTTC. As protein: CAWGKQGDEQFF.

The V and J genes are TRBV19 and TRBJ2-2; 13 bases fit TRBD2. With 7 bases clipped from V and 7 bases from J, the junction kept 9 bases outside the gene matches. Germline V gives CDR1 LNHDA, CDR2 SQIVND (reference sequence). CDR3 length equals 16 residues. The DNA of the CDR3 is TGTGCCAGTATTCGTACTAGCGGGAGGGCCGGCGGGGAGCTGTTTTTT. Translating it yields CASIRTSGRAGGELFF. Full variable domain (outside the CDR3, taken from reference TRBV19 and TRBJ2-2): DGGITQSPKYLFRKEGQNVTLSCEQNLNHDAMYWYRQDPGQGLRLIYYSQIVNDFQKGDIAEGYSVSREKKESFPLTVTSAQKNPTAFYLCASIRTSGRAGGELFFGEGSRLTVL.

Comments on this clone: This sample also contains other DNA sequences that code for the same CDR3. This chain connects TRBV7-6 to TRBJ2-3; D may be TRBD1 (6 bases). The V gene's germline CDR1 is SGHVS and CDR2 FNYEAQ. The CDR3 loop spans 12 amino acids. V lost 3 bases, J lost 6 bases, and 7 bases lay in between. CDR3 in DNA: TGTGCCAGCAGCTTGGGGGCGGATACGCAGTATTTT. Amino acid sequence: CASSLGADTQYF.

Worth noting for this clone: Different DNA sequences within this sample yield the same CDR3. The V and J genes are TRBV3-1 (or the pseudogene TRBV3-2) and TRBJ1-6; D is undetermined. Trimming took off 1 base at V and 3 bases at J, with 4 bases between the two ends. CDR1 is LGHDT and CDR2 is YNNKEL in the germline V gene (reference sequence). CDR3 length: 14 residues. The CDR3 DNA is TGTGCCAGCAGCCAAGGTCACTATAATTCACCCCTCCACTTT. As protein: CASSQGHYNSPLHF.

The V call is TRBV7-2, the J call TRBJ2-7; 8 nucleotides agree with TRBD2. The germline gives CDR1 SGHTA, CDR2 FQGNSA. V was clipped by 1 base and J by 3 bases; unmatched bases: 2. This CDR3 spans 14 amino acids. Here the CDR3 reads CASSLGLAGYEQYF. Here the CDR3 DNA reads TGTGCCAGCAGCTTAGGGCTAGCGGGCTACGAGCAGTACTTC.

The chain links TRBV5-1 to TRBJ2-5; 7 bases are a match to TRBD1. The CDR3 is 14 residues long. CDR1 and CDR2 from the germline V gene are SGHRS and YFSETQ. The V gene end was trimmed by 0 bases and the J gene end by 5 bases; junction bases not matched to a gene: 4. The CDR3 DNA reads TGCGCCAGCAGCTTGGACAGGGGCGATGAGACCCAGTACTTC. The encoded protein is CASSLDRGDETQYF.

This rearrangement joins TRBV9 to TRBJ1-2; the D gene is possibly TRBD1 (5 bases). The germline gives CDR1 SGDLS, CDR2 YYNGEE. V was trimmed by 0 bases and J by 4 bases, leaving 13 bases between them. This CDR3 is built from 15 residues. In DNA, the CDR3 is TGTGCCAGCAGCGTAGAGGAGGGAGGGACCTATGGCTACACCTTC. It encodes CASSVEEGGTYGYTF.